This T cell receptor beta chain emerged from a study of cytomegalovirus exposure and HLA in healthy donors. Overall study context: An analysis done earlier identified about 100 million unique TCR beta sequences from approximately 180 million T cells. The Caucasian-associated ancestry cluster held over 65% of over 350 genotyped donors.

Trimming took off 1 base at V and 4 bases at J, with 10 bases between the two ends. CDR3 length: 14 residues. Germline CDR1 and CDR2: SEHNR and FQNEAQ (reference sequence). Whole-study results and caveats: In a later analysis, productive TCRs from donors in an Asian-associated ancestry cluster reportedly carried fewer N-insertions than the cohort mean. Most TCR sequences were uncommon, yet certain public TCRs appeared in many donors.

This clone was detected only a few times. The target antigen is unknown. It was with 60 Vbeta and 13 Jbeta primers that the PCR ran. Here immunoSEQ multiplex PCR was the method, and the copy in TCRdb shows in-frame clones only, minus some. The data hold about 190,000 clones, with approximately 84% observed a single time. V is TRBV7-9 and J is TRBJ1-1, with D maybe TRBD1 (6 bases). The receptor was isolated from a boy between 10 and 17 years old in good health and CMV-seronegative. Sequencing was carried out using PBMCs. The CDR3 sequence is CASSLEQGSTEAFF. CDR3 coding DNA: TGTGCCAGCAGCTTAGAACAGGGAAGCACTGAAGCTTTCTTT.